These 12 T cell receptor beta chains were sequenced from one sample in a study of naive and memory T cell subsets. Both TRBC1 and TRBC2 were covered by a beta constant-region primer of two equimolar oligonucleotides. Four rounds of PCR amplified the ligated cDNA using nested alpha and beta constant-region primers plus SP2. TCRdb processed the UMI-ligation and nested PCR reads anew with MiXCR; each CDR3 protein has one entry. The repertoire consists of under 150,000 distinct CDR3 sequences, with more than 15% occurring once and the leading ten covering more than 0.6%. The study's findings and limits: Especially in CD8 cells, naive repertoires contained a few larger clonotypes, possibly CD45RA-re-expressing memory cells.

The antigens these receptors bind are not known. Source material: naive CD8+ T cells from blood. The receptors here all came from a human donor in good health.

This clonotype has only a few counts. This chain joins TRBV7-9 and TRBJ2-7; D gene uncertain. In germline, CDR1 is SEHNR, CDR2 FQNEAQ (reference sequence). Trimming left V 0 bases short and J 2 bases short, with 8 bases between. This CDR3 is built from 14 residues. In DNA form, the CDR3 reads TGTGCCAGCAGCTTAGCCCTGGAACCCTACGAGCAGTACTTC. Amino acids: CASSLALEPYEQYF.

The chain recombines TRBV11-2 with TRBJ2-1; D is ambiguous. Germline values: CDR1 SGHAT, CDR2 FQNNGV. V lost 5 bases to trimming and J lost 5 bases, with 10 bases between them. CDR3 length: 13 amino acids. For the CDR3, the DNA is TGTGCCAGCAGCACGGACGAGAACAATGAGCAGTTCTTC. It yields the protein CASSTDENNEQFF. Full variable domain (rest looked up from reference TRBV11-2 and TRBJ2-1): EAGVAQSPRYKIIEKRQSVAFWCNPISGHATLYWYQQILGQGPKLLIQFQNNGVVDDSQLPKDRFSAERLKGVDSTLKIQPAKLEDSAVYLCASSTDENNEQFFGPGTRLTVL.

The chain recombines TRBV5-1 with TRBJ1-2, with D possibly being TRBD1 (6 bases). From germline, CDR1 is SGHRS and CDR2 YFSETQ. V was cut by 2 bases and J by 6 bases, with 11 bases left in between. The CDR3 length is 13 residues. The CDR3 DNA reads TGCGCCAGCAGCTTTCGACAGGAGGATGGCTACACCTTC. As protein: CASSFRQEDGYTF.

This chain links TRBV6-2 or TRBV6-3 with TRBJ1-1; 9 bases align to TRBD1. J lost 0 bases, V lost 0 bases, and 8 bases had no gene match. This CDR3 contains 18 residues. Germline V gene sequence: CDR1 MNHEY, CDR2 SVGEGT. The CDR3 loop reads CASSYSFGTGSLNTEAFF. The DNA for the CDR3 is TGTGCCAGCAGTTACTCGTTTGGGACAGGGTCTCTGAACACTGAAGCTTTCTTT.

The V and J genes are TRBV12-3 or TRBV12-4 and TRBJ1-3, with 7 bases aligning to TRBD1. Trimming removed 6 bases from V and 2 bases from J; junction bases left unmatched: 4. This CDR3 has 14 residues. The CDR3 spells CASRPGGTGNTIYF. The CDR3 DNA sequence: TGTGCCAGCAGACCAGGGGGAACTGGAAACACCATATATTTT.

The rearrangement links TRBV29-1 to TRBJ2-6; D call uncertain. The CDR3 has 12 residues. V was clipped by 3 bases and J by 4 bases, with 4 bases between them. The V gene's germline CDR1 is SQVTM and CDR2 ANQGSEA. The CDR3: CSVEGGANVLTF. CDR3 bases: TGCAGCGTTGAGGGGGGGGCCAACGTCCTGACTTTC. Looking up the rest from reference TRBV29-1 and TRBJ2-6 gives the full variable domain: SAVISQKPSRDICQRGTSLTIQCQVDSQVTMMFWYRQQPGQSLTLIATANQGSEATYESGFVIDKFPISRPNLTFSTLTVSNMSPEDSSIYLCSVEGGANVLTFGAGSRLTVL.

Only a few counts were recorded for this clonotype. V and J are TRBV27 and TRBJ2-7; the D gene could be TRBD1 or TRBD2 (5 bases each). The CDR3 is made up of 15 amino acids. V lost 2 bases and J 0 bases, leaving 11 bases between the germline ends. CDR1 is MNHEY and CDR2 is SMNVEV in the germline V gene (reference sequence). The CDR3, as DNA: TGTGCCAGCAGTTTAATTGGGGGAAGCTCCTACGAGCAGTACTTC. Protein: CASSLIGGSSYEQYF.

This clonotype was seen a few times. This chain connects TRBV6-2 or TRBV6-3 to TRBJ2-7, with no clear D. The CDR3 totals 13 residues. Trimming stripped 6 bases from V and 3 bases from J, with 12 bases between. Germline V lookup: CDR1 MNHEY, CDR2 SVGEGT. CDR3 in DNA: TGTGCCAGCAGCCCGGTGGGCGTCTACGAGCAGTACTTC. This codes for CASSPVGVYEQYF.

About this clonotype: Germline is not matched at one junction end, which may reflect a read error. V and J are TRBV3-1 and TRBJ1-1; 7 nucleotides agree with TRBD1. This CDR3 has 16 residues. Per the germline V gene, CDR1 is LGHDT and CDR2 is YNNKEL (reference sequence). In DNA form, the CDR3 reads TGTGCCAGCAACCAATTTCCCACAGGGGTGAACACTGAAGCTTTCTTT. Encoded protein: CASNQFPTGVNTEAFF.

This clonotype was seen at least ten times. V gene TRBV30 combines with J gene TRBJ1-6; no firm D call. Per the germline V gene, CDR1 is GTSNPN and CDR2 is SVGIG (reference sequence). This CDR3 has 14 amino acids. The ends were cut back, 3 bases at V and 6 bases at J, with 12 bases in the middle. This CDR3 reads CAWSDPGINSPLHF. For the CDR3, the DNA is TGTGCCTGGAGCGACCCCGGGATTAATTCACCCCTCCACTTT.

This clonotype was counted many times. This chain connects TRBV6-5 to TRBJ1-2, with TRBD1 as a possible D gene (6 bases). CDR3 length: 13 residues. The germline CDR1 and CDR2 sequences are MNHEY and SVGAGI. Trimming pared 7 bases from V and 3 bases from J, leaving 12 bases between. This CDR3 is CASTMGQYYGYTF. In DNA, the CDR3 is TGTGCCAGCACCATGGGACAATACTATGGCTACACCTTC.

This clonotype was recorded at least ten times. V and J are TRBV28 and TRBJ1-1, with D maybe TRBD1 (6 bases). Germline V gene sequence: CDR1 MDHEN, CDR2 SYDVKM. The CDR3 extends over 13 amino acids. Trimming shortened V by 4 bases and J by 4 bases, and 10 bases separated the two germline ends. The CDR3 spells CASSYLGATEAFF. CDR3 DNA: TGTGCCAGCAGTTATCTGGGGGCCACTGAAGCTTTCTTT.